This is a list of T cell receptor beta chains from one sample in a study of shared clonotypes between healthy human individuals. The data were produced by immunoSEQ multiplex PCR, yet TCRdb's version contains in-frame clones alone and is incomplete. The sample lists roughly 2,300,000 clones, less than 95% occurring once. The sample was naive CD4+ T cells from PBMCs. The source of these receptors is a young man in good health. Some clones in this sample may be carry-over from other donors' samples. Both conserved end residues are part of each CDR3. Each record gives: D gene, V gene, clone size, J gene, CDR3 protein, CDR3 DNA. D genes are given only for firm matches. For some rows the clone size is stated as once, few or many, or as a class when expanded; others skip it.

d_gene: TRBD2; v_gene: TRBV29-1; abundance: NA; j_gene: TRBJ2-5; CDR3aa: CSVRSGMETQYF; CDR3nt: TGCAGCGTTCGAAGCGGGATGGAGACCCAGTACTTC
d_gene: TRBD1; v_gene: TRBV5-1; abundance: NA; j_gene: TRBJ1-2; CDR3aa: CASGVGQGNYGYTF; CDR3nt: TGCGCCAGCGGAGTGGGACAGGGGAACTATGGCTACACCTTC
d_gene: NA; v_gene: TRBV6-1; abundance: once; j_gene: TRBJ1-5; CDR3aa: CASSEALTEAQPQHF; CDR3nt: TGTGCCAGCAGTGAAGCGCTAACAGAAGCTCAGCCCCAGCATTTT
d_gene: NA; v_gene: TRBV14; abundance: NA; j_gene: TRBJ2-5; CDR3aa: CASSQDRGTQYF; CDR3nt: TGTGCCAGCAGCCAAGACAGAGGGACCCAGTACTTC
d_gene: NA; v_gene: TRBV30; abundance: once; j_gene: TRBJ1-1; CDR3aa: CAFGRAGNTEAFF; CDR3nt: TGTGCCTTTGGGAGGGCGGGGAACACTGAAGCTTTCTTT
d_gene: NA; v_gene: TRBV4-1; abundance: NA; j_gene: TRBJ2-1; CDR3aa: CASSQAFQYHEQFF; CDR3nt: TGCGCCAGCAGCCAAGCATTCCAGTACCATGAGCAGTTCTTC
d_gene: TRBD1; v_gene: TRBV19; abundance: NA; j_gene: TRBJ1-5; CDR3aa: CASSPVRTGSNQPQHF; CDR3nt: TGTGCCAGTAGTCCCGTCCGGACAGGGAGCAATCAGCCCCAGCATTTT
d_gene: NA; v_gene: TRBV5-1; abundance: NA; j_gene: TRBJ2-7; CDR3aa: CASSSLLASVSYEQYF; CDR3nt: TGCGCCAGCAGCTCATTACTGGCTAGCGTTTCCTACGAGCAGTACTTC
d_gene: NA; v_gene: TRBV28; abundance: NA; j_gene: TRBJ1-2; CDR3aa: CASSLATDSLRGYTF; CDR3nt: TGTGCCAGCAGTTTAGCCACCGACAGTCTCCGAGGCTACACCTTC
d_gene: TRBD2; v_gene: TRBV9; abundance: NA; j_gene: TRBJ2-7; CDR3aa: CASTTLADPLGEQYF; CDR3nt: TGTGCCAGCACAACCCTAGCGGACCCCTTGGGAGAGCAGTACTTC
d_gene: TRBD1; v_gene: TRBV19; abundance: NA; j_gene: TRBJ1-3; CDR3aa: CASRGTGSGNTIYF; CDR3nt: TGTGCCAGTCGCGGGACAGGGTCTGGAAACACCATATATTTT
d_gene: NA; v_gene: TRBV9; abundance: NA; j_gene: TRBJ1-1; CDR3aa: CASSSRGGGTEAFF; CDR3nt: TGTGCCAGCAGCTCCCGGGGCGGTGGCACTGAAGCTTTCTTT
d_gene: NA; v_gene: TRBV5-1; abundance: once; j_gene: TRBJ1-1; CDR3aa: CASSLVFFVQENTEAFF; CDR3nt: TGCGCCAGCAGCTTGGTCTTTTTTGTACAGGAGAACACTGAAGCTTTCTTT
d_gene: NA; v_gene: TRBV7-6; abundance: NA; j_gene: TRBJ1-3; CDR3aa: CASSLRDTITSGNTIYF; CDR3nt: TGTGCCAGCAGCTTACGAGACACGATTACGTCTGGAAACACCATATATTTT
d_gene: NA; v_gene: TRBV6-5; abundance: NA; j_gene: TRBJ2-3; CDR3aa: CASSKTGITDTQYF; CDR3nt: TGTGCCAGCAGTAAAACAGGGATCACAGATACGCAGTATTTT
d_gene: TRBD2; v_gene: TRBV7-6; abundance: NA; j_gene: TRBJ2-3; CDR3aa: CASSSLRGGEREGTQYF; CDR3nt: TGTGCCAGCAGCTCCTTACGGGGCGGCGAGCGGGAGGGGACGCAGTATTTT
d_gene: NA; v_gene: TRBV10-2; abundance: NA; j_gene: TRBJ1-3; CDR3aa: CASSWWSVPGNTIYF; CDR3nt: TGCGCCAGCAGTTGGTGGTCAGTCCCTGGAAACACCATATATTTT
d_gene: NA; v_gene: TRBV2; abundance: NA; j_gene: TRBJ1-5; CDR3aa: CASTDGLMVGTQHF; CDR3nt: TGTGCCAGCACCGACGGACTGATGGTGGGGACCCAGCATTTT
d_gene: NA; v_gene: TRBV7-2; abundance: NA; j_gene: TRBJ2-7; CDR3aa: CASIGAGSYEQYF; CDR3nt: TGTGCCAGCATTGGGGCAGGGTCCTACGAGCAGTACTTC
d_gene: NA; v_gene: TRBV7-9; abundance: NA; j_gene: TRBJ2-2; CDR3aa: CASSPIRSSAGELFF; CDR3nt: TGTGCCAGCAGCCCGATACGGAGTAGCGCCGGGGAGCTGTTTTTT
d_gene: TRBD1; v_gene: TRBV7-3; abundance: NA; j_gene: TRBJ1-1; CDR3aa: CASSLARGEKAFF; CDR3nt: TGTGCCAGCAGCCTCGCCAGGGGGGAGAAAGCTTTCTTT
d_gene: TRBD1; v_gene: TRBV27; abundance: NA; j_gene: TRBJ1-2; CDR3aa: CASREGTAYGYTF; CDR3nt: TGTGCCAGCAGGGAGGGGACAGCCTATGGCTACACCTTC
d_gene: TRBD1; v_gene: TRBV7-9; abundance: NA; j_gene: TRBJ1-3; CDR3aa: CASQRREGQLTGNTIYF; CDR3nt: TGTGCCAGCCAAAGGCGTGAGGGACAGCTAACTGGAAACACCATATATTTT
d_gene: NA; v_gene: TRBV4-2; abundance: few; j_gene: TRBJ2-1; CDR3aa: CASSREGTSEQFF; CDR3nt: TGTGCCAGCAGCCGGGAAGGGACGAGTGAGCAGTTCTTC
d_gene: TRBD1; v_gene: TRBV28; abundance: NA; j_gene: TRBJ1-2; CDR3aa: CASSSRDRGYGYTF; CDR3nt: TGTGCCAGCAGTTCTCGGGACAGAGGATATGGCTACACCTTC
d_gene: NA; v_gene: TRBV10-2; abundance: NA; j_gene: TRBJ1-2; CDR3aa: CASSETKGFSNYGYTF; CDR3nt: TGCGCCAGCAGTGAAACTAAGGGATTCTCTAACTATGGCTACACCTTC
d_gene: NA; v_gene: TRBV9; abundance: NA; j_gene: TRBJ2-6; CDR3aa: CASSVGGRPAILTF; CDR3nt: TGTGCCAGCAGCGTAGGGGGGCGCCCGGCGATCCTGACTTTC
d_gene: NA; v_gene: TRBV30; abundance: NA; j_gene: TRBJ1-2; CDR3aa: CAWSPLDGPTLCTF; CDR3nt: TGTGCCTGGAGCCCTTTGGATGGGCCTACTTTGTGCACCTTC
d_gene: TRBD2; v_gene: TRBV19; abundance: NA; j_gene: TRBJ2-5; CDR3aa: CASSMGLAGGETQYF; CDR3nt: TGTGCCAGTAGTATGGGACTAGCGGGAGGCGAGACCCAGTACTTC
d_gene: TRBD1; v_gene: TRBV28; abundance: once; j_gene: TRBJ2-4; CDR3aa: CASSSVKGGSWGIQYF; CDR3nt: TGTGCCAGCAGTTCGGTTAAAGGGGGCTCCTGGGGCATTCAGTACTTC
d_gene: NA; v_gene: TRBV28; abundance: NA; j_gene: TRBJ2-7; CDR3aa: CASNPPRGGGNYEQYF; CDR3nt: TGTGCCAGCAATCCCCCCCGGGGCGGTGGGAACTACGAGCAGTACTTC
d_gene: NA; v_gene: TRBV6-1; abundance: NA; j_gene: TRBJ1-1; CDR3aa: CASTRTSPGGTEAFF; CDR3nt: TGTGCCAGCACCCGGACGTCCCCGGGCGGCACTGAAGCTTTCTTT
d_gene: NA; v_gene: TRBV27; abundance: NA; j_gene: TRBJ1-2; CDR3aa: CASSFNGGDYGYTF; CDR3nt: TGTGCCAGCAGTTTTAACGGGGGGGACTATGGCTACACCTTC
d_gene: NA; v_gene: TRBV5-4; abundance: NA; j_gene: TRBJ2-7; CDR3aa: CASSLFATASYEQYF; CDR3nt: TGTGCCAGCAGCTTGTTCGCGACGGCCTCCTACGAGCAGTACTTC
d_gene: NA; v_gene: TRBV5-1; abundance: NA; j_gene: TRBJ2-7; CDR3aa: CASSPDRTYEQYF; CDR3nt: TGCGCCAGCAGCCCCGACAGGACCTACGAGCAGTACTTC
d_gene: TRBD2; v_gene: TRBV28; abundance: NA; j_gene: TRBJ2-5; CDR3aa: CASSLGLAGASMETQYF; CDR3nt: TGTGCCAGCAGTTTAGGACTAGCGGGAGCTAGTATGGAGACCCAGTACTTC
d_gene: NA; v_gene: TRBV5-1; abundance: NA; j_gene: TRBJ2-1; CDR3aa: CASSLSARGPNEQFF; CDR3nt: TGCGCCAGCAGCTTGTCTGCTAGAGGCCCTAATGAGCAGTTCTTC
d_gene: TRBD2; v_gene: TRBV5-4; abundance: NA; j_gene: TRBJ2-1; CDR3aa: CASSFSSGSYNEQFF; CDR3nt: TGTGCCAGCAGCTTTTCTAGCGGATCCTACAATGAGCAGTTCTTC
d_gene: NA; v_gene: TRBV5-4; abundance: NA; j_gene: TRBJ1-4; CDR3aa: CASSLAGVGEKLFF; CDR3nt: TGTGCCAGCAGCTTGGCGGGGGTTGGGGAAAAACTGTTTTTT
d_gene: NA; v_gene: TRBV30; abundance: NA; j_gene: TRBJ1-2; CDR3aa: CAWRRGRNYGYTF; CDR3nt: TGTGCCTGGAGGAGGGGAAGGAACTATGGCTACACCTTC
d_gene: TRBD2; v_gene: TRBV5-1; abundance: NA; j_gene: TRBJ2-1; CDR3aa: CASSFGLAGDNEQFF; CDR3nt: TGCGCCAGCAGCTTCGGACTAGCGGGAGACAATGAGCAGTTCTTC
d_gene: TRBD1; v_gene: TRBV2; abundance: NA; j_gene: TRBJ1-2; CDR3aa: CASSLQGAQGYTF; CDR3nt: TGTGCCAGCAGTCTACAGGGGGCTCAAGGCTACACCTTC
d_gene: NA; v_gene: TRBV27; abundance: once; j_gene: TRBJ2-3; CDR3aa: CASTPTGGPRTDTQYF; CDR3nt: TGTGCCAGCACCCCTACAGGCGGGCCTAGGACAGATACGCAGTATTTT
d_gene: NA; v_gene: TRBV7-9; abundance: once; j_gene: TRBJ1-3; CDR3aa: CASSLALGASGNTIYF; CDR3nt: TGTGCCAGCAGCTTAGCTCTGGGGGCTTCGGGAAACACCATATATTTT
d_gene: NA; v_gene: TRBV5-1; abundance: NA; j_gene: TRBJ2-5; CDR3aa: CASSLESPETQYF; CDR3nt: TGCGCCAGCAGCTTGGAAAGTCCAGAGACCCAGTACTTC
d_gene: TRBD2; v_gene: TRBV13; abundance: NA; j_gene: TRBJ2-7; CDR3aa: CASSIGLAGGSEQYF; CDR3nt: TGTGCCAGCAGCATCGGACTAGCGGGAGGCTCCGAGCAGTACTTC
d_gene: NA; v_gene: TRBV12-1; abundance: NA; j_gene: TRBJ2-2; CDR3aa: CASSITKRWDNPGELFF; CDR3nt: TGTGCCAGCAGCATTACAAAGCGGTGGGATAACCCCGGGGAGCTGTTTTTT
d_gene: NA; v_gene: TRBV6-1; abundance: NA; j_gene: TRBJ2-2; CDR3aa: CASRATGLSGELFF; CDR3nt: TGTGCCAGCAGGGCGACAGGTCTCTCCGGGGAGCTGTTTTTT
d_gene: TRBD1; v_gene: TRBV7-9; abundance: NA; j_gene: TRBJ2-5; CDR3aa: CASSQGTEETQYF; CDR3nt: TGTGCCAGCAGCCAGGGGACAGAAGAGACCCAGTACTTC
d_gene: TRBD2; v_gene: TRBV5-1; abundance: NA; j_gene: TRBJ2-3; CDR3aa: CASKGETSEPQDTQYF; CDR3nt: TGCGCCAGCAAAGGGGAGACTAGCGAGCCCCAGGATACGCAGTATTTT
d_gene: TRBD2; v_gene: TRBV5-1; abundance: NA; j_gene: TRBJ2-3; CDR3aa: CASSPGLAGASGTDTQYF; CDR3nt: TGCGCCAGCAGCCCTGGACTAGCGGGAGCTTCTGGCACAGATACGCAGTATTTT
d_gene: TRBD1; v_gene: TRBV5-1; abundance: NA; j_gene: TRBJ1-1; CDR3aa: CASSLPGQAEGYTEAFF; CDR3nt: TGCGCCAGCAGCTTGCCGGGACAGGCCGAAGGGTACACTGAAGCTTTCTTT